A single sample gave rise to the 10 T cell receptor beta chains below, sequenced in a study of regulatory T cells in long-lasting Graves disease. The time point here: persistent/refractory GD, antithyroid drugs over 5 years with positive TRAb. Construction of the TCR library relied on RNA isolated from PBMCs. In building TCR beta libraries, iRepertoire HTBI primers were used together with Arm-PCR of CDR3 regions. TCRdb redid the calling of the multiplex PCR reads with MiXCR, one entry per CDR3 protein. This sample carries 300,000 or so distinct CDR3 sequences, around 19% of them seen once, and the ten largest clones take less than 35%. The sample was peripheral blood mononuclear cells (PBMCs), taken when the disease was refractory, from a patient treated with antithyroid drugs. The receptors originated from a female donor with Graves disease.

The sample holds a few counts of this clonotype. This chain uses TRBV20-1 with TRBJ2-5; D may be TRBD1 or TRBD2 (6 bases each). The V gene's germline CDR1 is DFQATT and CDR2 SNEGSKA (reference sequence). V was trimmed by 3 bases and J by 5 bases, leaving 13 bases between them. The length of the CDR3 is 13 residues. The chain's CDR3 is CSASDGGRETQYF. The CDR3 coding sequence is TGCAGTGCTAGCGATGGGGGGCGGGAGACCCAGTACTTC.

This clonotype was recorded at least ten times. The chain links TRBV6-5 to TRBJ1-5; D gene uncertain. V was trimmed by 2 bases and J by 0 bases, leaving 8 bases between them. The CDR3 contains 15 residues. Germline loops: CDR1 MNHEY, CDR2 SVGAGI. In DNA, the CDR3 is TGTGCCAGCAGTTACAGTTTATATAGCAATCAGCCCCAGCATTTT. Its translation: CASSYSLYSNQPQHF.

This clonotype turned up a few times. The chain couples TRBV2 to TRBJ2-2, with 12 positions matching TRBD1. With 2 bases clipped from V and 3 bases from J, the junction kept 7 bases outside the gene matches. The CDR3 length is 18 residues. In germline, CDR1 is SNHLY, CDR2 FYNNEI. The CDR3 DNA reads TGTGCCAGCAGTGAAAAAGGGGACAGGGGGCGAGACACCGGGGAGCTGTTTTTT. Protein sequence: CASSEKGDRGRDTGELFF.

Ten or more counts support this clonotype. The J gene is TRBJ2-7, the V gene TRBV6-2 or TRBV6-3; D is ambiguous. The germline V and J ends were trimmed by 5 bases and 1 base, with 12 bases remaining between them. This CDR3 contains 14 residues. Germline CDR1 and CDR2: MNHEY and SVGEGT. The CDR3 sequence is CASSRKAQSYEQYF. As DNA, the CDR3 is TGTGCCAGCAGTCGCAAGGCCCAGTCCTACGAGCAGTACTTC.

There are a few counts of this clonotype. This chain joins TRBV6-1 and TRBJ1-6; D might be TRBD1 (5 bases). V lost 8 bases, J lost 8 bases, and 16 bases lay in between. The germline gives CDR1 MNHNS, CDR2 SASEGT. The CDR3 runs 14 residues. CDR3 nucleotides: TGTGCCAGCTCCGGGGGGACCACCTATTCACCCCTCCACTTT. Translation: CASSGGTTYSPLHF.

The chain carries TRBV7-2 and TRBJ2-1; no reliable D call. The CDR3 is made up of 16 amino acids. The germline CDR1 and CDR2 sequences are SGHTA and FQGNSA. Trimming removed 1 base at V and 4 bases at J, with 14 bases between. Here the CDR3 DNA reads TGTGCCAGCAGCTTAGTAGCCGGGTCATATTACAATGAGCAGTTCTTC. This gives the protein CASSLVAGSYYNEQFF.

This clonotype has only a few counts. The CDR3 spells CAISESVASPAKNIQYF. CDR3 nucleotides: TGTGCCATCAGTGAGTCGGTCGCCTCTCCAGCCAAAAACATTCAGTACTTC. The V call is TRBV10-3, the J call TRBJ2-4, with unresolved D. The CDR3 is made up of 17 amino acids. Trimming removed 0 bases at V and 0 bases at J, with 12 bases between. Germline V gene data show CDR1 as ENHRY and CDR2 as SYGVKD.

This clonotype has a count of ten or more. The gene calls are TRBV12-3 or TRBV12-4 and TRBJ1-1, with TRBD1 matching over 9 bases. The trim removed 1 base at V and 0 bases at J, leaving 3 bases unmatched. The CDR3 totals 16 residues. CDR3 residues: CASSLGTGELNTEAFF. Written as DNA, the CDR3 is TGTGCCAGCAGTTTAGGGACAGGGGAGTTGAACACTGAAGCTTTCTTT.

This clonotype has at least ten counts. J is TRBJ1-2 and V is TRBV2; no reliable D call. The CDR3 sequence is 12 residues long. Looked up from germline, CDR1 is SNHLY and CDR2 is FYNNEI. Between the trimmed V and J ends, which lost 7 bases and 8 bases, there was a span of 14 bases. DNA of the CDR3: TGTGCCAGCACCCCGGAAGAAGTAGGCTACACCTTC. This gives the protein CASTPEEVGYTF.

The chain combines TRBV29-1 with TRBJ2-3, with TRBD2 matching over 8 bases. This CDR3 comprises 13 residues. Germline lookup yields CDR1 SQVTM and CDR2 ANQGSEA. Unmatched junction bases numbered 4, after V lost 7 bases and J lost 1 base. CDR3 protein: CSAGLAGTDTQYF. DNA of the CDR3: TGCAGCGCTGGACTAGCAGGCACAGATACGCAGTATTTT.